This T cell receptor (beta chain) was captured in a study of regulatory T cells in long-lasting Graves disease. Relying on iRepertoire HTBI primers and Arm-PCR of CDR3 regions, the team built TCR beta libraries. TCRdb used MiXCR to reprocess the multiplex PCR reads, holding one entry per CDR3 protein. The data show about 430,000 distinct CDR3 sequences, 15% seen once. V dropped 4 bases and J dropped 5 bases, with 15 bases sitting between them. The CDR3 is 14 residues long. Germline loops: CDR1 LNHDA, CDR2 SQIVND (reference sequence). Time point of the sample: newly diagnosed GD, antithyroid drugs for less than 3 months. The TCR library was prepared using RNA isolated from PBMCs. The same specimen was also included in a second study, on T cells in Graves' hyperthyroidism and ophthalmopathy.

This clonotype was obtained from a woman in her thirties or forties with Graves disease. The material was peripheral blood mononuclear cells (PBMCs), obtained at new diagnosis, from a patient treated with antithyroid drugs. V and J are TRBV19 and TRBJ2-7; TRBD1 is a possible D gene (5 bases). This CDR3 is CASSKVGQGHEQYF. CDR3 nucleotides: TGTGCCAGTAGTAAGGTCGGGCAGGGCCACGAGCAGTACTTC. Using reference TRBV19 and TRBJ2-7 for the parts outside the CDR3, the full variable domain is DGGITQSPKYLFRKEGQNVTLSCEQNLNHDAMYWYRQDPGQGLRLIYYSQIVNDFQKGDIAEGYSVSREKKESFPLTVTSAQKNPTAFYLCASSKVGQGHEQYFGPGTRLTVT.